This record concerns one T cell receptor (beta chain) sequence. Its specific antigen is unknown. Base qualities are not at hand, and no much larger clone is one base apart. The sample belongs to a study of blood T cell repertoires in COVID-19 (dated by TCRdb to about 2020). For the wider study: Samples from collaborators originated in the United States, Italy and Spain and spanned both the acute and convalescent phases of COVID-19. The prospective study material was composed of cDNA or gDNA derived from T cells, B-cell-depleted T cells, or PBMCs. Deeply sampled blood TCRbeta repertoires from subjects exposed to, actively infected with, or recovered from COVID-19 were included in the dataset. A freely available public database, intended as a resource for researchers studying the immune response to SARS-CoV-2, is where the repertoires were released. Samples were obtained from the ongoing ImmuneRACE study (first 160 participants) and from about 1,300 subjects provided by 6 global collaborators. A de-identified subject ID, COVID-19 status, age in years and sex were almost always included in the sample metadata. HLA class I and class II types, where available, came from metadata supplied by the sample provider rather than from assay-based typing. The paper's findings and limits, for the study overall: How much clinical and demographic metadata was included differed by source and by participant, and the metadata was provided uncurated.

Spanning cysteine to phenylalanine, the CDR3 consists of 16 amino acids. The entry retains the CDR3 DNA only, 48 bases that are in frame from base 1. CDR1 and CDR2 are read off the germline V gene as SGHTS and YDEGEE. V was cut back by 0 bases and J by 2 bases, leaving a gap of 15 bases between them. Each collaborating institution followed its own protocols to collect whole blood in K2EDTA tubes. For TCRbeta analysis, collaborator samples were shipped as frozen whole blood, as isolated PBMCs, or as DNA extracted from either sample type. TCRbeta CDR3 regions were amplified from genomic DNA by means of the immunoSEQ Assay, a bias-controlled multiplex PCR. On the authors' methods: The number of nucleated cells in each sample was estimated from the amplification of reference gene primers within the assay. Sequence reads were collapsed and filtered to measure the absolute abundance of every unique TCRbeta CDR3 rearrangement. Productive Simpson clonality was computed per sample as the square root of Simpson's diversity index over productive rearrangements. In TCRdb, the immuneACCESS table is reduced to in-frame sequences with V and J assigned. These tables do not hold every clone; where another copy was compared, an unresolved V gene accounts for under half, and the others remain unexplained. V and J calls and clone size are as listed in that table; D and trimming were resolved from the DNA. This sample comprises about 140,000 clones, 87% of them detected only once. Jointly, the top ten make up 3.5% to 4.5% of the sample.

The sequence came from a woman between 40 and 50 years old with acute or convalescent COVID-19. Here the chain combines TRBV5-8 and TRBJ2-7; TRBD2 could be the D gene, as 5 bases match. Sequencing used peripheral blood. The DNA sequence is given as TGTGCCAGCAGCTTGGCGCGGGTAGCGTGGACCTACGAGCAGTACTTC. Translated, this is CASSLARVAWTYEQYF.